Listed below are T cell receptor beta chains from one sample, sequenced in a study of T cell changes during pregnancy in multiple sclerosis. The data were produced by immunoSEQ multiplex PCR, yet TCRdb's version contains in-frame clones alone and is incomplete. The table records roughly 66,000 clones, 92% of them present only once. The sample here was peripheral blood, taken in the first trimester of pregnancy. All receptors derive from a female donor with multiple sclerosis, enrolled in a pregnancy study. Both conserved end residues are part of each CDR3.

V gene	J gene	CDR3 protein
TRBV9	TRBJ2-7	CASSVGGSSHYEQYF
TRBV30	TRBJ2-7	CAWNQPSYEQYF
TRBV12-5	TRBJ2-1	CASGLVLSHPLSQREFYNEQFF
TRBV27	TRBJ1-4	CASSIRGGHETNEKLFF
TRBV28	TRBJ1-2	CASSSRPGQGNYGYTF
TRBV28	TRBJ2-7	CASSTSPVTDEQYF
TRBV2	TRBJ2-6	CASSQGTGANVLTF
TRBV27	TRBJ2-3	CASTIRGSGTDTQYF
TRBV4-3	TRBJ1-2	CASSLDRHTNYGYTF
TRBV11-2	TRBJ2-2	CASSLARGTGELFF
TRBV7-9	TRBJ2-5	CASSFGGSGVAETQYF
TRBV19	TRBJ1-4	CASSGQITTNEKLFF
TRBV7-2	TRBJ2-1	CASSSQLGRGAYNEQFF
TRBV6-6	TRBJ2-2	CAALLALAGELFF
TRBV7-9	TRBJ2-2	CASSWGLPGTGELFF
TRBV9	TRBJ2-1	CASSVTSSDYNEQFF
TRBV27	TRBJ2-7	CASSLGTSGGYEQYF
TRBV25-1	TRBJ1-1	CASVHNTEAFF
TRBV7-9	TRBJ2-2	CASSLGLAGVTGELFF
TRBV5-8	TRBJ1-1	CASSSNTEAFF
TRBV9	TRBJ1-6	CASSVVGENSPLHF
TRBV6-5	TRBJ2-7	CATSRTSASYEQYF
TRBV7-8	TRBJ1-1	CASSPFRGQRGNTEAFF
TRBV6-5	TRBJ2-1	CASSIRDSYNEQFF
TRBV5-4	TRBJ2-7	CASSVGGGRWEQYF
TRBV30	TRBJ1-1	CAWSVDSMNTEAFF
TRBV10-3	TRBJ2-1	CAISQLALSYNEQFF
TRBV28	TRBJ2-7	CASSFQGPNSYEQYF
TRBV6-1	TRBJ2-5	CASTTGGSPVETQYF
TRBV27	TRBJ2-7	CASSLSLAYEQYF
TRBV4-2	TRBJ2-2	CASSPEQRGWGNTGELFF
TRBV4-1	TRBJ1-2	CASSQETGARGYTF
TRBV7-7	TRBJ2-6	CASSGRTGSGANVLTF
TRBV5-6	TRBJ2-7	CASSLAGGRAYEQYF
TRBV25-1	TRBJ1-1	CASSASGQGRSEAFF
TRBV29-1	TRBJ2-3	CSVGGGSRTDTQYF
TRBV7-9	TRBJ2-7	CASSLAASGSELQYF
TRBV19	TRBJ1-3	CASRRQGRSGNTIYF
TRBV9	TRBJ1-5	CASSVQGAGQPQHF
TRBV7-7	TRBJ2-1	CASSPIGGRGNEQFF
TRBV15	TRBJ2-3	CATAESGDTQYF
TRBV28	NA	CASSLYEQYF
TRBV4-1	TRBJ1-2	CASSQRFGDSYGYTF
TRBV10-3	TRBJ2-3	CAISEGPTGATDTQYF
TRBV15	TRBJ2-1	CATSREDRYNEQFF
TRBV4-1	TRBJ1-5	CASSQVQVPYSNQPQHF
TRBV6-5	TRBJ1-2	CASSYSGQGFFYGYTF
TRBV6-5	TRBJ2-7	CASSYANSYEQYF
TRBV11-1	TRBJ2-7	CASGPKVSYEQYF
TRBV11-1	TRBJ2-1	CASRSLGGAGAIYNEQFF
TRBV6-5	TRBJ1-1	CASSPTPRRNTEAFF
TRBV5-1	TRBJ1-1	CASRKQGAVTEAFF
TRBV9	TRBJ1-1	CASGDRNTEAFF
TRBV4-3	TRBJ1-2	CASSQGPQRTGENYGYTF
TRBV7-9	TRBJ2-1	CASSPSASSDFHSYNEQFF
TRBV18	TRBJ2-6	CASSPKSHHRDSFSGANVLTF
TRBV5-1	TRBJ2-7	CASTPVAGGSYEQYF
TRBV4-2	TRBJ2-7	CASSQEPSGAYEQYF
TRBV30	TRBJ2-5	CAWSGVAGGFETQYF